These T cell receptor beta chains were read from a single sample in a study of CD8+CD57+ T cells in acquired aplastic anemia. TCRdb passed the reads through MiXCR, listing each CDR3 protein once. This sample yields 200,000 or so distinct CDR3 sequences, of which 65% are seen a single time; about 60% belongs to the top ten. Sequenced material: sorted CD4+, CD8+, or CD8+CD57+ T cells (not recorded which) from PBMCs. These receptor sequences come from a human donor with aplastic anemia. The conserved cysteine and the conserved F or W are not part of the CDR3 here. The D gene is left open where the match is weak.

CDR3: ASRRGLAPGELF; D: TRBD2; V: TRBV25-1; J: TRBJ2-2
CDR3: ASSTDRPNEKLF; D: TRBD1; V: TRBV19; J: TRBJ1-4
CDR3: ASSAELQEKLF; D: NA; V: TRBV9; J: TRBJ1-4
CDR3: ASSLATRSGANVLT; D: NA; V: TRBV7-6; J: TRBJ2-6
CDR3: ASSFAGGKYEQY; D: TRBD1; V: TRBV5-1; J: TRBJ2-7
CDR3: ATSRDLEDTQY; D: NA; V: TRBV15; J: TRBJ2-3
CDR3: AISESLGYT; D: NA; V: TRBV10-3; J: TRBJ1-2
CDR3: ASSLTGAGQETQY; D: NA; V: TRBV5-8; J: TRBJ2-5
CDR3: ASSENQGSTEAF; D: NA; V: TRBV25-1; J: TRBJ1-1
CDR3: ASSEARVQETQY; D: NA; V: TRBV10-3; J: TRBJ2-5
CDR3: ASGGGIGNTIY; D: NA; V: TRBV6-6; J: TRBJ1-3
CDR3: ASARDSVYEQY; D: NA; V: TRBV5-1; J: TRBJ2-7
CDR3: ASSLRTRDNNSPLH; D: NA; V: TRBV5-6; J: TRBJ1-6
CDR3: ASSLGTSGEQY; D: NA; V: TRBV7-4; J: TRBJ2-7
CDR3: ASKKVGRGPGYT; D: NA; V: TRBV3-1; J: TRBJ1-2
CDR3: ATSRRTGLTEAF; D: TRBD1; V: TRBV15; J: TRBJ1-1
CDR3: ASSPRVWGQGSEQY; D: TRBD1; V: TRBV7-9; J: TRBJ2-7
CDR3: SARSEAGWSNQPQH; D: NA; V: TRBV20-1; J: TRBJ1-5
CDR3: AISELPRRGQPNSPLH; D: NA; V: TRBV10-3; J: TRBJ1-6
CDR3: SVEVGNDQPQH; D: NA; V: TRBV29-1; J: TRBJ1-5
CDR3: ASSQRGDTQY; D: NA; V: TRBV7-9; J: TRBJ2-3
CDR3: ASSQEGGGPQIPYEQY; D: TRBD2; V: TRBV7-6; J: TRBJ2-7
CDR3: SARGIAGDQETQY; D: TRBD2; V: TRBV20-1; J: NA
CDR3: SARDQERGYT; D: NA; V: TRBV20-1; J: TRBJ1-2
CDR3: IPNSNYGYT; D: NA; V: TRBV20-1; J: TRBJ1-2
CDR3: SAGEASGARNEQF; D: TRBD2; V: TRBV20-1; J: TRBJ2-1
CDR3: ASSVGGGDGHEQF; D: NA; V: TRBV9; J: TRBJ2-1
CDR3: ASSIGPNDNQPQH; D: NA; V: TRBV19; J: TRBJ1-5
CDR3: ATSDPPRSTQY; D: NA; V: TRBV24-1; J: TRBJ2-3
CDR3: ASSYLRGSDTQY; D: NA; V: TRBV6-2/TRBV6-3; J: TRBJ2-3
CDR3: ASGTWGGTEAF; D: NA; V: TRBV5-1; J: TRBJ1-1
CDR3: ASSLGQFHPDTQY; D: NA; V: TRBV5-1; J: TRBJ2-3
CDR3: ATSDSKTGESVFNQPQH; D: TRBD1; V: TRBV24-1; J: TRBJ1-5
CDR3: ASRGLAEETQY; D: TRBD2; V: TRBV4-2; J: TRBJ2-5
CDR3: ASSWGAGELF; D: NA; V: TRBV14; J: TRBJ2-2
CDR3: ASSLDSGRNEKLF; D: NA; V: TRBV7-9; J: TRBJ1-4
CDR3: ATSGVAGMSYNEQF; D: TRBD2; V: TRBV24-1; J: TRBJ2-1
CDR3: ASSPTRDGKLF; D: NA; V: TRBV7-8; J: TRBJ1-4
CDR3: ASSSGSGTYGYT; D: NA; V: TRBV5-1; J: TRBJ1-2
CDR3: SALGTPTDTQY; D: NA; V: TRBV20-1; J: TRBJ2-3
CDR3: ASGLVLGRSHYEQY; D: NA; V: TRBV12-3/TRBV12-4; J: TRBJ2-7
CDR3: ASSESHRTYGYT; D: NA; V: TRBV2; J: TRBJ1-2
CDR3: ASILAGGYEQY; D: TRBD2; V: TRBV10-2; J: TRBJ2-7
CDR3: ASSTTTSGSSYEQY; D: TRBD2; V: TRBV9; J: TRBJ2-7